This T cell receptor beta chain was captured by sequencing in a study of beta chain features in type 1 diabetes. Study overall: Cell yields, age and gender were similar between patients and healthy donors. Sorted cells examined across all samples numbered around 99,000,000. Study-wide findings and caveats: Moderately but significantly shorter TCRB CDR3s were found in Type 1 diabetes patients in all four CD4+ subsets.

For this clone: The antigen is unknown.

Every bit of the isolated RNA underwent reverse transcription, so sequencing read expressed TCRB transcripts. Sequencing was performed with immunoSEQ multiplex PCR; in TCRdb, only in-frame clones are kept and a portion is missing. This table has 200,000 to 300,000 clones, 68% appearing once. The germline gives CDR1 MGHDK, CDR2 SYGVNS. Trimming cost V 8 bases and J 7 bases, with 11 bases left between them. The CDR3 runs 12 residues. The receptor's source is a man between 25 and 39 years old in good health. Sequencing was performed on naive CD4+ T cells from blood. V usage is TRBV25-1 and J usage is TRBJ2-2; D remains ambiguous. The CDR3 bases are TGTGCCAGCGGAAGGGCTTTCGGGGAGCTGTTTTTT. Protein: CASGRAFGELFF.